The clone carrying this T cell receptor (beta chain) turned up a few times. The antigen is not known. The CDR3 is made up of 17 amino acids. With 0 bases clipped from V and 6 bases from J, the junction kept 6 bases outside the gene matches. TCRdb recomputed calls from the reads with MiXCR, one row per CDR3 protein. The profile shows under 500,000 distinct CDR3 sequences, under 45% of them singletons. This entry comes from a study of T cell repertoires in cytomegalovirus infection. For the study at large: The authors used CMV epitopes that were HLA-C-restricted (recently identified) and HLA-B-restricted (well studied). Carrying CMV and the relevant HLA type showed in public TCR beta signatures.

Sequencing used cultured PBMCs, obtained from culture after CMV antigen stimulation. This receptor was taken from a human donor in good health (CMV status not recorded). Some clones in this sample may be carry-over from other donors' samples. The rearrangement uses TRBV12-3 or TRBV12-4 and TRBJ1-5; 12 bases match TRBD1. CDR3 sequence reads: CASSLARDRGLGQPQHF. The CDR3 nucleotides read TGTGCCAGCAGTTTAGCCCGGGACAGGGGGCTTGGTCAGCCCCAGCATTTT.